This T cell receptor (beta chain) was found in a study of blood T cell repertoires in COVID-19. Data came from immunoSEQ multiplex PCR; TCRdb stores just in-frame clones and leaves some out. Among approximately 250,000 clones listed, around 89% were seen once. In germline, CDR1 is SGHRS, CDR2 YFSETQ. The CDR3 length is 15 residues. The ends were cut back, 3 bases at V and 5 bases at J, with 14 bases in the middle. Cohort 3 recovered donors had two negative PCRs, clearance, or symptom resolution. This chain links TRBV5-1 with TRBJ2-2, with D maybe TRBD2 (6 bases). The clonotype comes from a woman in her thirties who had recovered from COVID-19. The sample comprised PBMCs or T cells enriched from blood (not recorded which). This chain's CDR3 is CASSSGRLGTGELFF. The CDR3 nucleotides are TGCGCCAGCAGCTCCGGGAGATTGGGGACCGGGGAGCTGTTTTTT.